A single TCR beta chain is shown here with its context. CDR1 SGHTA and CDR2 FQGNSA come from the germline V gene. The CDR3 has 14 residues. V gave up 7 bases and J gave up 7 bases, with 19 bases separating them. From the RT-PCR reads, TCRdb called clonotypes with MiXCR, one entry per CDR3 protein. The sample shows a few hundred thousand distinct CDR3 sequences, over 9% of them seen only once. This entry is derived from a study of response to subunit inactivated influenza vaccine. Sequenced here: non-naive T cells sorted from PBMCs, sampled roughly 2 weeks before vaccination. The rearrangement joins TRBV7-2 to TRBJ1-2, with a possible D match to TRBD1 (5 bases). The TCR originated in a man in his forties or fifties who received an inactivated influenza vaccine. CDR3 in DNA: TGTGCCAGCACTGGGCGGGGCCTATCTTTTGGCTACACCTTC. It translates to CASTGRGLSFGYTF. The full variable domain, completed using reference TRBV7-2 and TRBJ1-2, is GAGVSQSPSNKVTEKGKDVELRCDPISGHTALYWYRQSLGQGLEFLIYFQGNSAPDKSGLPSDRFSAERTGGSVSTLTIQRTQQEDSAVYLCASTGRGLSFGYTFGSGTRLTVV.